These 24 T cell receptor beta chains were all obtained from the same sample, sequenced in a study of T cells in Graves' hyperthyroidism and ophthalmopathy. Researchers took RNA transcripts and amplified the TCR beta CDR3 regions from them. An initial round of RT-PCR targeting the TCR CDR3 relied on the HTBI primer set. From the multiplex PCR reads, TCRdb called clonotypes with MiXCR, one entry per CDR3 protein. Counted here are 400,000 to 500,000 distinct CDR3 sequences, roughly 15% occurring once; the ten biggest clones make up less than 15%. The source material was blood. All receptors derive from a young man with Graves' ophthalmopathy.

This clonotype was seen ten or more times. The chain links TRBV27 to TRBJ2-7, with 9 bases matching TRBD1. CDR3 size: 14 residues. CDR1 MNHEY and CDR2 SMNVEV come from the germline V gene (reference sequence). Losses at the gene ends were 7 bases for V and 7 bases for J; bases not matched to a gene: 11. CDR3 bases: TGTGCCAGCAATCCCGGGACAGGGTTTCGGGAGCAGTACTTC. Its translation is CASNPGTGFREQYF.

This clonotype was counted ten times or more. The CDR3 coding sequence is TGTGCCAGCTCACCGACGGATCACGAGACCCAGTACTTC. Encoded protein: CASSPTDHETQYF. V is TRBV18 and J is TRBJ2-5; D is ambiguous. The CDR3 has 13 residues. Trimming pared 3 bases from V and 5 bases from J, leaving 10 bases between. Germline V gene sequence: CDR1 KGHSH, CDR2 LQKENI.

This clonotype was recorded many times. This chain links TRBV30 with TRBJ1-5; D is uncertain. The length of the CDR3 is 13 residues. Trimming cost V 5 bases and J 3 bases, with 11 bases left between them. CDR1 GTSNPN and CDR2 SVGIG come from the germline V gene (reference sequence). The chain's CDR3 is CAWGPEANQPQHF. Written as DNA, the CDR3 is TGTGCCTGGGGCCCGGAGGCCAATCAGCCCCAGCATTTT.

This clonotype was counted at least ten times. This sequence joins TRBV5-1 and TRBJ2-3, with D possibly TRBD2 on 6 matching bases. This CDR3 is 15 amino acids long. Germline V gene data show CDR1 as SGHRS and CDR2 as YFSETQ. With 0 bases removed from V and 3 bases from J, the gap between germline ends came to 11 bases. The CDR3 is CASSLGDFKTDTQYF. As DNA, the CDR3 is TGCGCCAGCAGCTTGGGGGACTTTAAAACAGATACGCAGTATTTT. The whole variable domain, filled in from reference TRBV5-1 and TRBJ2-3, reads KAGVTQTPRYLIKTRGQQVTLSCSPISGHRSVSWYQQTPGQGLQFLFEYFSETQRNKGNFPGRFSGRQFSNSRSEMNVSTLELGDSALYLCASSLGDFKTDTQYFGPGTRLTVL.

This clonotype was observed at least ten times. The CDR3 coding sequence is TGTGCCAGCAGCCAAGAATCGAGTGGACCCCAGCATTTT. Residues: CASSQESSGPQHF. V is TRBV3-1 and J is TRBJ1-5; D is undetermined. Trimming shortened V by 0 bases and J by 10 bases, and 10 bases separated the two germline ends. The germline V gene encodes CDR1 LGHDT and CDR2 YNNKEL (reference sequence). This CDR3 spans 13 amino acids.

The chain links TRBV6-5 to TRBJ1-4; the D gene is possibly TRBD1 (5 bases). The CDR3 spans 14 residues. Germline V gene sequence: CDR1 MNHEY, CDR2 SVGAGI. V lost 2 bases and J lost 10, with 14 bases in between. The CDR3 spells CASSYGRVNGKLFF. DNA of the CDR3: TGTGCCAGCAGTTACGGCAGGGTAAACGGAAAACTGTTTTTT.

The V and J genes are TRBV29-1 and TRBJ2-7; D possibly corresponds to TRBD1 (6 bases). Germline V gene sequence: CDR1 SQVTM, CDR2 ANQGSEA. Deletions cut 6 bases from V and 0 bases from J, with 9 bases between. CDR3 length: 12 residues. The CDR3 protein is CSVSGVSYEQYF. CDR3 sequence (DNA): TGCAGCGTATCAGGGGTCTCCTACGAGCAGTACTTC.

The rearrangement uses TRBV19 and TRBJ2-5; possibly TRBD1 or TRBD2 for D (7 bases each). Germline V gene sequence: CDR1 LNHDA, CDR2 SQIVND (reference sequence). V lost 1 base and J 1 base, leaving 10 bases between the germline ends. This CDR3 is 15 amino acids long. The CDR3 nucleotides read TGTGCCAGTAGTATAGCAGGGGGGGCCCAAGAGACCCAGTACTTC. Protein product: CASSIAGGAQETQYF.

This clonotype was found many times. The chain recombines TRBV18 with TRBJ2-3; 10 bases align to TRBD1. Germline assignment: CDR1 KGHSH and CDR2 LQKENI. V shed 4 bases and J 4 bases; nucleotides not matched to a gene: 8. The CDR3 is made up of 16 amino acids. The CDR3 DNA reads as TGTGCCAGCTCACGGACCCGGGACAGGGGTTCAGATACGCAGTATTTT. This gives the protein CASSRTRDRGSDTQYF.

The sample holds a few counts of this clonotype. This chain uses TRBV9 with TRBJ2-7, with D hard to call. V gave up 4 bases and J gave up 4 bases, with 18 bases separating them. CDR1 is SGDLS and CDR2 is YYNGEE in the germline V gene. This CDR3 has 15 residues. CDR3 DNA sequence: TGTGCCAGCAGCCCCGCAAGGGCCATCGGGTACGAGCAGTACTTC. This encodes CASSPARAIGYEQYF.

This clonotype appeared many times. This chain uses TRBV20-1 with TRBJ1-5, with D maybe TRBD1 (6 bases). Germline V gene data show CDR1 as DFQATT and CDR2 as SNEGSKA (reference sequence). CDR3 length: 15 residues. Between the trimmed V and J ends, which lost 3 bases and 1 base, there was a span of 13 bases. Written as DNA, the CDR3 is TGCAGTGCTAGCTACCTAACAGGGAGCAATCAGCCCCAGCATTTT. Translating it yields CSASYLTGSNQPQHF.

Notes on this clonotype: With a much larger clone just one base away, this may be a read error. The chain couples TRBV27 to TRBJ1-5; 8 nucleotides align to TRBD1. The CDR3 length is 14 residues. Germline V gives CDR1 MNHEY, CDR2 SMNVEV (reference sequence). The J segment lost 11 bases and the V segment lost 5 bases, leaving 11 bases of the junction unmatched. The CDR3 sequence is CASSIRTGFQSQHF. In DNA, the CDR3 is TGTGCCAGCAGTATCCGGACAGGGTTCCAGTCCCAGCATTTT.

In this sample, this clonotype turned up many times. CDR3 protein: CATSDPQSYGYTF. The CDR3 nucleotides read TGTGCCACCAGTGACCCCCAGAGCTATGGCTACACCTTC. The V call is TRBV24-1, the J call TRBJ1-2, with unresolved D. The V gene's germline CDR1 is KGHDR and CDR2 SFDVKD. This CDR3 is 13 amino acids long. With 4 bases removed from V and 4 bases from J, the gap between germline ends came to 9 bases.

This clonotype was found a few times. In DNA form, the CDR3 reads TGCAGTGCTAGAGTCGACAGGTCAGGGGCCAACGTCCTGACTTTC. Translated, it gives CSARVDRSGANVLTF. The J gene is TRBJ2-6, the V gene TRBV20-1; possible D gene TRBD1, 6 bases. Germline V lookup: CDR1 DFQATT, CDR2 SNEGSKA (reference sequence). This CDR3 comprises 15 residues. Trimming shortened V by 1 base and J by 4 bases, and 11 bases separated the two germline ends.

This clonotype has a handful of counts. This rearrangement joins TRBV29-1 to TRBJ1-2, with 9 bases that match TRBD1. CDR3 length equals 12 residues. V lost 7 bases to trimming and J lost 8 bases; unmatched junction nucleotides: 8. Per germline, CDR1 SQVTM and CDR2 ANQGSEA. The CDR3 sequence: CSGTGGHGGYTF. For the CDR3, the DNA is TGCAGCGGTACAGGGGGCCACGGGGGCTACACCTTC. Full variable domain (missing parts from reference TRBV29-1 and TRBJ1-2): SAVISQKPSRDICQRGTSLTIQCQVDSQVTMMFWYRQQPGQSLTLIATANQGSEATYESGFVIDKFPISRPNLTFSTLTVSNMSPEDSSIYLCSGTGGHGGYTFGSGTRLTVV.

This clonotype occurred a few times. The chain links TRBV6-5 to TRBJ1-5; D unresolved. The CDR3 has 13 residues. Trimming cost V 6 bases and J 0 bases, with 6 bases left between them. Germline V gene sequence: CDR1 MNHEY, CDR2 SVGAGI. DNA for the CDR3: TGTGCCAGCAGAAAAAATAGCAATCAGCCCCAGCATTTT. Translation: CASRKNSNQPQHF.

CDR3 residues: CASSIAPAGAITPGANVLTF. DNA of the CDR3: TGTGCCAGTAGTATAGCCCCAGCGGGAGCCATTACTCCCGGGGCCAACGTCCTGACTTTC. The chain is built from TRBV19 and TRBJ2-6; TRBD2 matches at 8 bases. The J segment lost 4 bases and the V segment lost 1 base, leaving 15 bases of the junction unmatched. The CDR3 length is 20 residues. In germline, CDR1 is LNHDA, CDR2 SQIVND (reference sequence). The whole variable domain, filled in from reference TRBV19 and TRBJ2-6, reads DGGITQSPKYLFRKEGQNVTLSCEQNLNHDAMYWYRQDPGQGLRLIYYSQIVNDFQKGDIAEGYSVSREKKESFPLTVTSAQKNPTAFYLCASSIAPAGAITPGANVLTFGAGSRLTVL.

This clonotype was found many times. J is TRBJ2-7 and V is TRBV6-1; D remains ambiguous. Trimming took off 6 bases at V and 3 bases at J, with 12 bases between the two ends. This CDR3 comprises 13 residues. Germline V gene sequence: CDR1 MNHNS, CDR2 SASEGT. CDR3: CASSPRKRYEQYF. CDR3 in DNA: TGTGCCAGCAGCCCCCGGAAGCGCTACGAGCAGTACTTC.

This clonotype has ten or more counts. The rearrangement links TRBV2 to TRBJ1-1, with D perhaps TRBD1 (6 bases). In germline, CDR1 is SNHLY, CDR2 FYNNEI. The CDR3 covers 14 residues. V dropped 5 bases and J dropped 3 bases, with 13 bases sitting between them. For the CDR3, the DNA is TGTGCCAGCAGTCTGAAGGGGGGGTACACTGAAGCTTTCTTT. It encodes CASSLKGGYTEAFF.

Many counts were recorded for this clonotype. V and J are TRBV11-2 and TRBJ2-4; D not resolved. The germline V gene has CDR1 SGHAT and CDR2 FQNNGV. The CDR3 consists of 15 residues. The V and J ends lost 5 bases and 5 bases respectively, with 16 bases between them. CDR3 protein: CASSLHHTGENIQYF. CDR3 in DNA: TGTGCCAGCAGCCTCCACCACACTGGGGAAAACATTCAGTACTTC.

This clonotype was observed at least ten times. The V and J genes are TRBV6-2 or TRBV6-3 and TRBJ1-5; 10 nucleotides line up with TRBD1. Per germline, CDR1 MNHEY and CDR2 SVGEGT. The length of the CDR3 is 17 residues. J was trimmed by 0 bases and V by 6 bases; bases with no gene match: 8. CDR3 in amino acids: CASRKRDRGHSNQPQHF. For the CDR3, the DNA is TGTGCCAGCAGAAAAAGGGACAGGGGCCATAGCAATCAGCCCCAGCATTTT.

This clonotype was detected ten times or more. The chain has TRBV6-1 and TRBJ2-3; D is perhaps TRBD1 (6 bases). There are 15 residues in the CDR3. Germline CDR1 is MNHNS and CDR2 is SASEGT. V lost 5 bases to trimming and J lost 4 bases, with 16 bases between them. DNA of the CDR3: TGTGCCAGCAGTCCCCGAATCGGGACACCAGATACGCAGTATTTT. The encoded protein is CASSPRIGTPDTQYF.

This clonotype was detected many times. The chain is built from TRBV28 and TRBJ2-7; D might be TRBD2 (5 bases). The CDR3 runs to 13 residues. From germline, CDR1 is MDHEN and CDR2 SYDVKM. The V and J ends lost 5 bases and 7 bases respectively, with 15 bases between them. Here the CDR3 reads CASSPAFEGEQYF. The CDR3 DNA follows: TGTGCCAGCAGTCCCGCGTTCGAGGGAGAGCAGTACTTC. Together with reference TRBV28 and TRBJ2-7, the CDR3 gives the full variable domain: DVKVTQSSRYLVKRTGEKVFLECVQDMDHENMFWYRQDPGLGLRLIYFSYDVKMKEKGDIPEGYSVSREKKERFSLILESASTNQTSMYLCASSPAFEGEQYFGPGTRLTVT.

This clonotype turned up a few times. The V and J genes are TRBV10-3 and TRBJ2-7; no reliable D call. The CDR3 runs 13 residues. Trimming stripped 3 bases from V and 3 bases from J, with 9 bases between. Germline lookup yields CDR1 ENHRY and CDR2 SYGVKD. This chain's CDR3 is CAISEENYYEQYF. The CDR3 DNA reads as TGTGCCATCAGTGAAGAAAATTACTACGAGCAGTACTTC.